What follows are 5 T cell receptor beta chains derived from one specimen sequenced in a study of cytomegalovirus exposure and HLA in healthy donors. This PCR relied on a set of 60 Vbeta primers and 13 Jbeta primers. Method: immunoSEQ multiplex PCR; TCRdb's copy keeps in-frame clones and lacks some. In the table there are fewer than 200,000 clones, roughly two thirds of which are singletons. The source material was PBMCs. These receptors were collected from a woman under 30 in good health and CMV-seropositive.

This clone was seen just once. V is TRBV11-2 and J is TRBJ2-3; D is undetermined. From germline, CDR1 is SGHAT and CDR2 FQNNGV. Trimming pared 1 base from V and 0 bases from J, leaving 11 bases between. CDR3 length equals 16 residues. The CDR3 spells CASSLGLKPSTDTQYF. In nucleotides, the CDR3 is TGTGCCAGCAGCTTAGGGCTTAAACCTAGCACAGATACGCAGTATTTT.

In DNA form, the CDR3 reads TGTGCCAGCAGCTTAGTGGTGGCAGGAAACACCATATATTTT. Protein product: CASSLVVAGNTIYF. The chain uses TRBV7-2 and TRBJ1-3, with D hard to call. Trimming shortened V by 1 base and J by 4 bases, and 8 bases separated the two germline ends. The CDR3 runs 14 residues. Germline CDR1 is SGHTA and CDR2 is FQGNSA.

The chain uses TRBV5-6 and TRBJ2-1, with TRBD2 identical over 12 bases. The CDR3 is made up of 17 amino acids. The trim removed 0 bases at V and 2 bases at J, leaving 3 bases unmatched. Germline loops: CDR1 SGHDT, CDR2 YYEEEE. The CDR3 DNA reads as TGTGCCAGCAGCTTGGGAACTAGCGGGGGGCCCTACAATGAGCAGTTCTTC. This encodes CASSLGTSGGPYNEQFF.

The V call is TRBV21-1, the J call TRBJ1-4. TRBV21-1 is flagged as a pseudogene. The CDR3 runs to 19 residues. CDR3 loop: CASSNRRAKRDSTNEKLFF. CDR3 nucleotides: TGTGCCAGCAGCAACCGCCGGGCGAAGAGGGATTCGACTAATGAAAAACTGTTTTTT.

The chain has TRBV5-6 and TRBJ1-1; 7 positions agree with TRBD1. With 4 bases clipped from V and 4 bases from J, the junction kept 10 bases outside the gene matches. The CDR3 has 15 residues. CDR1 and CDR2 from the germline V gene are SGHDT and YYEEEE. The CDR3 nucleotides are TGTGCCAGCAGCCGAGGGGGCATTTTCGGCACTGAAGCTTTCTTT. Amino acid sequence: CASSRGGIFGTEAFF. The whole variable domain, remainder taken from reference TRBV5-6 and TRBJ1-1, is DAGVTQSPTHLIKTRGQQVTLRCSPKSGHDTVSWYQQALGQGPQFIFQYYEEEERQRGNFPDRFSGHQFPNYSSELNVNALLLGDSALYLCASSRGGIFGTEAFFGQGTRLTVV.